The present entry profiles one TCR beta chain with its context. The antigen is undetermined. Using immunoSEQ multiplex PCR, the repertoire was profiled, and TCRdb retains in-frame clones only, with some absent. The table shows about 57,000 clones, with under 85% occurring only once. This specimen comes from a study of OX40 agonist ivuxolimab in advanced cancers. Regarding the study as a whole: CD4+ and CD8+ blood T cells expanded clonally by week 6 at 0.1 to 3.0 mg/kg. Certain nonresponders likewise exhibited a low normalized T-cell clonal expansion.

The CDR3 extends over 13 amino acids. The germline V gene has CDR1 SQVTM and CDR2 ANQGSEA. V lost 2 bases to trimming and J lost 6 bases, with 10 bases between them. The clonotype was recovered from an adult with an advanced solid tumor such as melanoma, head and neck, liver or kidney cancer. The gene calls are TRBV29-1 and TRBJ2-2; D is uncertain. The sequences come from CD4+ or CD8+ T cells sorted from blood, collected in a trial of the OX40 agonist ivuxolimab. CDR3 protein: CSVETVAAGELFF. The DNA for the CDR3 is TGCAGCGTTGAAACTGTCGCCGCCGGGGAGCTGTTTTTT.